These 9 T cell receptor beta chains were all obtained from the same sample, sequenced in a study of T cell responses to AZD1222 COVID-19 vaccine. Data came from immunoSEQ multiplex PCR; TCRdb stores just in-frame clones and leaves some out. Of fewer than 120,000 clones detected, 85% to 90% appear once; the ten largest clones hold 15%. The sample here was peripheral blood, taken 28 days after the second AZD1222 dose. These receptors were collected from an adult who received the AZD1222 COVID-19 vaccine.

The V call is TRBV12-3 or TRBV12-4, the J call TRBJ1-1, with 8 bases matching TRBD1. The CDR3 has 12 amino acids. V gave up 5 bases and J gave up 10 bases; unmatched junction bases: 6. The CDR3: CASSPRDRGAFF. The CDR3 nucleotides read TGTGCCAGCAGTCCCAGAGACAGGGGAGCTTTCTTT.

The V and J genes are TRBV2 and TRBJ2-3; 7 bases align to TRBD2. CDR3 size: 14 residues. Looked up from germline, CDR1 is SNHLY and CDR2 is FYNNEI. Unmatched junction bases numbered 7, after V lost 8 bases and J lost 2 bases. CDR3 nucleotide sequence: TGTGCCAGCGAACAGCGGGAACTCACAGATACGCAGTATTTT. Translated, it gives CASEQRELTDTQYF.

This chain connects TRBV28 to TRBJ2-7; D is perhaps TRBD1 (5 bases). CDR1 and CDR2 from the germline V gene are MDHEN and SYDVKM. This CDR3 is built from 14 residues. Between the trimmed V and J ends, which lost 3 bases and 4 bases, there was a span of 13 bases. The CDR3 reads CASSFSTQGYEQYF. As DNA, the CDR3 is TGTGCCAGCAGTTTTTCGACTCAGGGTTACGAGCAGTACTTC.

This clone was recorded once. CDR3: CASSFVAPSENTEAFF. Here the CDR3 DNA reads TGCGCCAGCAGCTTTGTGGCACCTTCAGAGAACACTGAAGCTTTCTTT. The V call is TRBV5-1, the J call TRBJ1-1; the D is unclear. Per germline, CDR1 SGHRS and CDR2 YFSETQ. V shed 2 bases and J shed 1 base, with 15 bases lying between them. This CDR3 is 16 amino acids long. Full variable domain (rest looked up from reference TRBV5-1 and TRBJ1-1): KAGVTQTPRYLIKTRGQQVTLSCSPISGHRSVSWYQQTPGQGLQFLFEYFSETQRNKGNFPGRFSGRQFSNSRSEMNVSTLELGDSALYLCASSFVAPSENTEAFFGQGTRLTVV.

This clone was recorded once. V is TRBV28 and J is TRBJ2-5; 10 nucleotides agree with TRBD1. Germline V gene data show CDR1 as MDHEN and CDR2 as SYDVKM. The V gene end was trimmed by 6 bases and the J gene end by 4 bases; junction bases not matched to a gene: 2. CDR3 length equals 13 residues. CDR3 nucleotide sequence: TGTGCCAGCAGGACAGGGGGCATAGAGACCCAGTACTTC. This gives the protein CASRTGGIETQYF.

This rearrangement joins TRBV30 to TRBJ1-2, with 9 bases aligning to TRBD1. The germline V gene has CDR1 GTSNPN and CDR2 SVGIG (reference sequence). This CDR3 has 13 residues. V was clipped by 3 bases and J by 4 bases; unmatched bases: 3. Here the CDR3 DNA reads TGTGCCTGGAGCCCGACAGGGGGCTATGGCTACACCTTC. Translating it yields CAWSPTGGYGYTF.

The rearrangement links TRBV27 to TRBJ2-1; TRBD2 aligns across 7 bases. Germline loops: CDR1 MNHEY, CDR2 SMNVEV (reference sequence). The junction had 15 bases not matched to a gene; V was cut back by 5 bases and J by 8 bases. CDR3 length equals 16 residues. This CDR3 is CASSPPWGGTKDEQFF. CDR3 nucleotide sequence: TGTGCCAGCAGTCCGCCCTGGGGGGGGACTAAGGATGAGCAGTTCTTC.

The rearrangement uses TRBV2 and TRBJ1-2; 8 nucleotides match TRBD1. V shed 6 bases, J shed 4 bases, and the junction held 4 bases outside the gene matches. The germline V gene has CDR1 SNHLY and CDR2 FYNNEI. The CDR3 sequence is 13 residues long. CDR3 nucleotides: TGTGCCAGCAGCGGACAGGGTGGCTATGGCTACACCTTC. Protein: CASSGQGGYGYTF.

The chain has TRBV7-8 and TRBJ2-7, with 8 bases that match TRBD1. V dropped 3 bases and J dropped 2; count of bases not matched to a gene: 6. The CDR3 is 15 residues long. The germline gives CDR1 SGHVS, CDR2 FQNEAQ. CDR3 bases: TGTGCCAGCAGCTTGATGCCGGGACAGGCCTACGAGCAGTACTTC. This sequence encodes CASSLMPGQAYEQYF.